The sequence of this T cell receptor beta chain was determined in a study of cytomegalovirus exposure and HLA in healthy donors. Germline-derived CDR1 and CDR2 are LNHDA and SQIVND (reference sequence). Trimming stripped 3 bases from V and 6 bases from J, with 12 bases between. This CDR3 contains 14 residues. PCR amplification relied on 60 Vbeta primers (plus 13 Jbeta primers). This table comes from immunoSEQ multiplex PCR, and its TCRdb copy is limited to in-frame clones, with some not included. The sample consists of about 55,000 clones, more than 75% of them appearing once. About this clone: Its matching antigen is unknown.

Broader study findings: The authors listed 180 or so TCR beta chains as cytomegalovirus-associated. The classifier reportedly diagnosed cytomegalovirus status with high specificity and sensitivity. Sequencing probably produced one cluster of sequence variants that were highly shared. Testing in vitro showed a few CMV-associated chains specific for CMV antigens.

The sequenced material came from PBMCs. The receptor was derived from a female donor in good health and CMV-seronegative. This sequence joins TRBV19 and TRBJ1-5; weak D call: TRBD1 (5 bases). CDR3 bases: TGTGCCAGTAGTATTATCCGGCAGGGTCAGCCCCAGCATTTT. It encodes CASSIIRQGQPQHF.